This TCR beta chain emerged from a study of blood T cell repertoires in COVID-19. For the study at large: PBMCs, B-cell-depleted T cells, or T cells were the source of the cDNA or gDNA that made up the material.

Source study methods: Using reference gene primer amplification, nucleated cell counts were estimated. Sequencing used immunoSEQ multiplex PCR; TCRdb keeps in-frame clones, though not all of them. V, J and clone size derive from that table, while D and trimming were established from the DNA sequence. This sample carries approximately 200,000 clones, about 85% of them seen once, and the ten largest clones take about 0.93%. Sequenced: peripheral blood. The TCR was taken from a man in his forties or fifties with acute or convalescent COVID-19.

The CDR3 DNA follows: TGTGCCAGCAGCCCTCGGGACTCGAACGCGAACACTGAAGCTTTCTTT. Its translation is CASSPRDSNANTEAFF. V gene TRBV7-8 combines with J gene TRBJ1-1; weak D call: TRBD1 (5 bases). This CDR3 is built from 16 residues. Germline CDR1 is SGHVS and CDR2 is FQNEAQ. Trimming took off 5 bases at V and 1 base at J, with 17 bases between the two ends.